This is a list of T cell receptor beta chains from one sample in a study of blood T cell repertoires in COVID-19. TCRdb's table, derived via immunoSEQ multiplex PCR, lists solely in-frame clones and lacks some. The sample records nearly 25,000 clones, 65% to 90% being singletons. Specimen: peripheral blood. The receptors come from a man in his sixties or seventies with acute or convalescent COVID-19. The CDR3 runs from the conserved cysteine through the conserved F or W. A D gene is named only where the DNA matches it firmly. Rows may omit the clone size; those that give it use once, few, many or a size class.

NA,TRBV6-2/TRBV6-3,TRBJ2-5,NA,CASSYRGWETQYF,TGTGCCAGCAGTTACCGGGGGTGGGAGACCCAGTACTTC
NA,TRBV7-2,TRBJ1-2,NA,CASSLAGLRGYTF,TGTGCCAGCAGCTTAGCTGGTCTCCGGGGCTACACCTTC
NA,TRBV18,TRBJ2-5,NA,CASSPRVETQYF,TGTGCCAGCTCACCACGCGTAGAGACCCAGTACTTC
TRBD1,TRBV24-1,TRBJ2-2,NA,CATSNRDRAYTGELFF,TGTGCCACCAGTAACCGCGACAGGGCCTACACCGGGGAGCTGTTTTTT
TRBD1,TRBV6-5,TRBJ1-5,NA,CASSPGQGFRQPQHF,TGTGCCAGCAGTCCGGGACAGGGGTTCAGGCAGCCCCAGCATTTT
NA,TRBV11-3,TRBJ2-1,NA,CASSNGQYNEQFF,TGTGCCAGCAGTAACGGACAGTACAATGAGCAGTTCTTC
NA,TRBV4-3,TRBJ1-5,NA,CASSQSVNQPQHF,TGCGCCAGCAGCCAATCGGTGAATCAGCCCCAGCATTTT
NA,TRBV30,TRBJ1-3,NA,CAWRDTGSSGNTIYF,TGTGCCTGGAGGGACACAGGGAGCTCTGGAAACACCATATATTTT
TRBD1,TRBV19,TRBJ2-1,NA,CASSKGQGVPNEQFF,TGTGCCAGTAGTAAGGGACAGGGGGTACCCAATGAGCAGTTCTTC
NA,TRBV7-9,TRBJ2-7,NA,CASTPGHVSYEQYF,TGTGCCAGCACCCCGGGACACGTCTCCTACGAGCAGTACTTC
TRBD2,TRBV7-3,TRBJ2-3,NA,CASSKAGGATDTQYF,TGTGCCAGCAGCAAAGCGGGGGGAGCGACAGATACGCAGTATTTT
NA,TRBV6-5,TRBJ1-5,NA,CASRPNVAGYQPQHF,TGTGCCAGCAGACCCAACGTGGCAGGTTATCAGCCCCAGCATTTT
NA,TRBV27,TRBJ1-4,few,CASSFQARRGGGGEKLFF,TGTGCCAGCAGTTTCCAGGCCAGGCGGGGGGGCGGGGGTGAAAAACTGTTTTTT
NA,TRBV3-1/TRBV3-2,TRBJ2-3,NA,CASSPTRPSTDTQYF,TGTGCCAGCAGCCCGACTCGTCCTAGCACAGATACGCAGTATTTT
NA,TRBV2,TRBJ2-7,NA,CASSAWTSREQYF,TGTGCCAGCTCGGCTTGGACTTCCCGAGAGCAGTACTTC
NA,TRBV6-5,TRBJ2-7,NA,CASSYMTAYEQYF,TGTGCCAGCAGTTACATGACAGCCTACGAGCAGTACTTC
NA,TRBV29-1,TRBJ1-1,few,CSVERNTEAFF,TGCAGCGTTGAGAGGAACACTGAAGCTTTCTTT
TRBD1,TRBV5-6,TRBJ2-5,NA,CASSHLRGRLEETQYF,TGTGCCAGCAGCCACTTGAGGGGGCGATTGGAAGAGACCCAGTACTTC
TRBD1,TRBV19,TRBJ1-2,few,CATSPPDRVPTGYTF,TGTGCCACTAGTCCCCCCGACAGGGTACCTACTGGCTACACCTTC
NA,TRBV2,TRBJ1-1,once,CASRPWTESEAFF,TGTGCCAGCAGGCCCTGGACAGAGTCTGAAGCTTTCTTT
NA,TRBV4-3,TRBJ1-1,NA,CASSQQGRGTEAFF,TGCGCCAGCAGCCAACAGGGTAGGGGCACTGAAGCTTTCTTT
NA,TRBV30,TRBJ1-5,NA,CAWSVRGGTDQPQHF,TGTGCCTGGAGTGTACGCGGAGGGACGGATCAGCCCCAGCATTTT
NA,TRBV5-6,TRBJ1-1,NA,CASSLGGQMNTEAFF,TGTGCCAGCAGCTTGGGGGGCCAGATGAACACTGAAGCTTTCTTT
NA,TRBV5-1,TRBJ2-1,NA,CASSFGPGQTYNEQFF,NA
TRBD1,TRBV7-3,TRBJ1-6,NA,CASSLGQVGASPLHF,TGTGCCAGCAGCTTAGGACAGGTCGGCGCTTCACCCCTCCACTTT
TRBD1,TRBV5-1,TRBJ1-1,NA,CASSSPGGTEAFF,TGCGCCAGCAGCTCTCCAGGGGGCACTGAAGCTTTCTTT
TRBD1,TRBV2,TRBJ2-5,once,CASHSGGETQYF,TGTGCCAGCCATTCAGGGGGAGAGACCCAGTACTTC
NA,TRBV6-4,TRBJ2-7,few,CASSSPDCTYEQYF,TGTGCCAGCAGCTCCCCGGACTGTACCTACGAGCAGTACTTC
TRBD1,TRBV24-1,TRBJ2-3,NA,CATSETTGGGIDTQYF,TGTGCCACCAGTGAGACCACAGGGGGCGGAATAGATACGCAGTATTTT
NA,TRBV19,TRBJ1-5,NA,CASSMTARSNQPQHF,TGTGCCAGTAGTATGACGGCCAGGAGCAATCAGCCCCAGCATTTT
TRBD2,TRBV2,TRBJ2-7,NA,CASQISSGRSYEQYF,TGTGCCAGCCAAATCTCTAGCGGGCGCTCCTACGAGCAGTACTTC
TRBD1,TRBV11-2,TRBJ1-2,NA,CASSQTGAGYTF,TGTGCCAGCAGCCAGACAGGGGCCGGCTACACCTTC
TRBD1,TRBV18,TRBJ1-1,once,CASSPAGTGRNTEAFF,TGTGCCAGCTCCCCCGCCGGGACAGGGAGGAACACTGAAGCTTTCTTT
TRBD1,TRBV2,TRBJ1-5,NA,CASSEGQGYNQPQHF,TGTGCCAGCAGTGAGGGACAGGGCTACAATCAGCCCCAGCATTTT
NA,TRBV5-1,TRBJ2-5,NA,CASRSGSMETQYF,TGCGCCAGCAGAAGTGGGAGTATGGAGACCCAGTACTTC
NA,TRBV5-4,TRBJ1-6,few,CASSLEQGSSPLHF,TGTGCCAGCAGCTTGGAGCAGGGAAGCTCACCCCTCCACTTT
TRBD1,TRBV11-2,TRBJ1-2,NA,CASSPTGANYGYTF,TGTGCCAGCAGCCCTACAGGGGCCAACTATGGCTACACCTTC
NA,TRBV25-1,TRBJ1-2,NA,CASHEGFLGYTF,TGTGCCAGCCATGAGGGATTCTTAGGCTACACCTTC
TRBD1,TRBV25-1,TRBJ1-1,NA,CASSEFWTGRNTEAFF,TGTGCCAGCAGTGAATTTTGGACAGGGAGGAACACTGAAGCTTTCTTT
NA,TRBV3-1/TRBV3-2,TRBJ1-2,NA,CASSPRTERSGYTF,TGTGCCAGCAGCCCGCGGACAGAGAGGAGTGGCTACACCTTC
TRBD2,TRBV7-9,TRBJ2-7,NA,CASSTSRGAGGRYEQYF,TGTGCCAGCAGCACCTCTCGGGGAGCGGGGGGTCGCTACGAGCAGTACTTC
NA,TRBV30,TRBJ1-1,NA,CAWSAGDTEAFF,TGTGCCTGGAGTGCAGGGGACACTGAAGCTTTCTTT
TRBD1,TRBV6-2/TRBV6-3,TRBJ1-1,NA,CASSYSGQGAAEAFF,TGTGCCAGCAGTTACTCGGGACAGGGGGCGGCTGAAGCTTTCTTT
TRBD1,TRBV19,TRBJ2-7,few,CASSITGQGAFEQYF,TGTGCCAGTAGTATAACGGGACAGGGGGCTTTCGAGCAGTACTTC
NA,TRBV4-1,TRBJ2-5,NA,CASSQDPGQKQETQYF,TGCGCCAGCAGCCAAGATCCCGGACAAAAGCAAGAGACCCAGTACTTC
TRBD2,TRBV6-2/TRBV6-3,TRBJ2-7,NA,CASSPGTSGTVFYEQYF,TGTGCCAGCAGCCCCGGGACTAGCGGGACAGTTTTCTACGAGCAGTACTTC
NA,TRBV19,TRBJ2-7,NA,CASSMGREQYF,TGTGCCAGTAGTATGGGGCGAGAGCAGTACTTC
TRBD2,TRBV19,TRBJ2-1,NA,CASRGLAGGLYNEQFF,TGTGCCAGTAGGGGACTAGCGGGAGGCCTTTACAATGAGCAGTTCTTC
NA,TRBV10-2,TRBJ1-1,NA,CASREVVNTEAFF,TGCGCCAGCAGAGAGGTCGTGAACACTGAAGCTTTCTTT
NA,TRBV13,TRBJ1-3,NA,CASSSYRSSGNTIYF,TGTGCCAGCAGCTCCTACAGGAGCTCTGGAAACACCATATATTTT
TRBD1,TRBV9,TRBJ2-2,NA,CASSVAGTGVGTGELFF,TGTGCCAGCAGCGTAGCGGGGACAGGGGTTGGAACCGGGGAGCTGTTTTTT
NA,TRBV4-3,TRBJ1-2,NA,CASSQELEGGGGYTF,TGCGCCAGCAGCCAAGAATTGGAGGGCGGGGGAGGCTACACCTTC
NA,TRBV6-5,TRBJ1-1,NA,CASSYNSDTEAFF,TGTGCCAGCAGTTACAATTCGGACACTGAAGCTTTCTTT
NA,TRBV6-5,TRBJ1-2,few,CASSYSDTNYGYTF,TGTGCCAGCAGTTACTCGGACACTAACTATGGCTACACCTTC